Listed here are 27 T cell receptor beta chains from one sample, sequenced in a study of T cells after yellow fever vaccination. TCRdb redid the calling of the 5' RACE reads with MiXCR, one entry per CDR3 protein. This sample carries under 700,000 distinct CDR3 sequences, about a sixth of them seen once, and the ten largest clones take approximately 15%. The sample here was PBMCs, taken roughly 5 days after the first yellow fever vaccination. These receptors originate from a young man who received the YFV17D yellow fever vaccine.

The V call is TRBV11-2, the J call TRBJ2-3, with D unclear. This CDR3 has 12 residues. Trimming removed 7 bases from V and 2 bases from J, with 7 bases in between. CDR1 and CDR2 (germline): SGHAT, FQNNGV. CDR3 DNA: TGTGCCAGCACCCTTTACACAGATACGCAGTATTTT. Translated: CASTLYTDTQYF.

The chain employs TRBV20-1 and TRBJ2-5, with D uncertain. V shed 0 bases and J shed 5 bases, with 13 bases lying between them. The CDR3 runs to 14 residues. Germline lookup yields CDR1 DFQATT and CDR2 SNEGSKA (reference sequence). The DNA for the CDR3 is TGCAGTGCTAGAGATCCCGGAGCGAGGGAGACCCAGTACTTC. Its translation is CSARDPGARETQYF.

The CDR3 region has the DNA TGTGCCAGCAGCGTAGGGGGGGTGGCCTATGGCTACACCTTC. This translates into CASSVGGVAYGYTF. V and J are TRBV9 and TRBJ1-2; possible D gene TRBD1, 5 bases. V lost 0 bases and J 4 bases, leaving 10 bases between the germline ends. The CDR3 runs to 14 residues. CDR1 and CDR2 (germline): SGDLS, YYNGEE. Drawing the rest from reference TRBV9 and TRBJ1-2, the complete variable domain is DSGVTQTPKHLITATGQRVTLRCSPRSGDLSVYWYQQSLDQGLQFLIQYYNGEERAKGNILERFSAQQFPDLHSELNLSSLELGDSALYFCASSVGGVAYGYTFGSGTRLTVV.

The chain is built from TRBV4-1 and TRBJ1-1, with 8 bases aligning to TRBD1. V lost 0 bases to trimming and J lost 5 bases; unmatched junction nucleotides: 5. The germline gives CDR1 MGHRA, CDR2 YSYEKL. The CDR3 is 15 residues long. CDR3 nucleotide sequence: TGCGCCAGCAGCCAAGATGAAAGACAGGGGACTGAAGCTTTCTTT. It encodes CASSQDERQGTEAFF.

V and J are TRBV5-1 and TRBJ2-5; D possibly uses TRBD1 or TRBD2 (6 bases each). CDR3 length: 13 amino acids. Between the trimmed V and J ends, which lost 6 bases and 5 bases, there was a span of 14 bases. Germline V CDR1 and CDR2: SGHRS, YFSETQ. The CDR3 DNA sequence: TGCGCCAGCACTTTCGGGGGCGGCGAGACCCAGTACTTC. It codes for CASTFGGGETQYF. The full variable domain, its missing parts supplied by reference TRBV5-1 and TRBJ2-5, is KAGVTQTPRYLIKTRGQQVTLSCSPISGHRSVSWYQQTPGQGLQFLFEYFSETQRNKGNFPGRFSGRQFSNSRSEMNVSTLELGDSALYLCASTFGGGETQYFGPGTRLLVL.

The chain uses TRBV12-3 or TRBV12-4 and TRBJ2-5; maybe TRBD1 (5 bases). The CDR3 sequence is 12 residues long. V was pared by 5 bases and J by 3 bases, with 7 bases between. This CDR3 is CASSQGKETQYF. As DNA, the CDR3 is TGTGCCAGCAGTCAGGGAAAAGAGACCCAGTACTTC.

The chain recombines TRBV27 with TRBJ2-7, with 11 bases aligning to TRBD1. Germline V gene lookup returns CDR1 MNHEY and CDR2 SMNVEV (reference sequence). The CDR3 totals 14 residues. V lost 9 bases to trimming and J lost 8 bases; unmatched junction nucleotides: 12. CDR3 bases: TGTGCCAGTTCTAACGGACAGGGGGCTTATCAGCAGTACTTC. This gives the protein CASSNGQGAYQQYF.

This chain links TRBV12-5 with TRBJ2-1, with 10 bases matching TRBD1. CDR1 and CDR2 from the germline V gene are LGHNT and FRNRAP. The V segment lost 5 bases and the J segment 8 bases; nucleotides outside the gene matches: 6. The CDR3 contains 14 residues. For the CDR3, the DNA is TGTGCTAGTGGTACCGGGACAGGGGTCCATGAGCAGTTCTTC. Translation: CASGTGTGVHEQFF.

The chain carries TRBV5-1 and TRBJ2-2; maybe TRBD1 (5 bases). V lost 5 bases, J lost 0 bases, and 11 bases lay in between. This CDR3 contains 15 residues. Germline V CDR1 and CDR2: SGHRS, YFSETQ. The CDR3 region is CASRYRTSNTGELFF. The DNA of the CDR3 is TGCGCCAGCAGGTACAGGACATCGAACACCGGGGAGCTGTTTTTT.

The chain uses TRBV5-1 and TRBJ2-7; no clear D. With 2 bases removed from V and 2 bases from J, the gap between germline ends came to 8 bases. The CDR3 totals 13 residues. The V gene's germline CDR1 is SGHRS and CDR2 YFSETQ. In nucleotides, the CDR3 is TGCGCCAGCAGCTTCCCCAACACCTACGAGCAGTACTTC. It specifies CASSFPNTYEQYF.

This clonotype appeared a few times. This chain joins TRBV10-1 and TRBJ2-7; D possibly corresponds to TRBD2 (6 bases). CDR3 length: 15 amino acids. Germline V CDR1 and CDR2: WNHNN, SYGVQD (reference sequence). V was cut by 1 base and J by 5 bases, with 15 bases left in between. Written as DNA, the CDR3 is TGCGCCAGCAGTGAGTTAAGGGGAGGCAACCACGAGCAGTACTTC. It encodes CASSELRGGNHEQYF.

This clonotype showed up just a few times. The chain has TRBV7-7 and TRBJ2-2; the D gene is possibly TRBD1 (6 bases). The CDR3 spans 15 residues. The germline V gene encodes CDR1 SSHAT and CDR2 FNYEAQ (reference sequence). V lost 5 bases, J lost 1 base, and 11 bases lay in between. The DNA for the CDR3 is TGTGCCAGCAGCCCAGGGGAGTGGAACACCGGGGAGCTGTTTTTT. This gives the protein CASSPGEWNTGELFF. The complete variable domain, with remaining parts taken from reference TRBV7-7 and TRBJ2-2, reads GAGVSQSPRYKVTKRGQDVTLRCDPISSHATLYWYQQALGQGPEFLTYFNYEAQPDKSGLPSDRFSAERPEGSISTLTIQRTEQRDSAMYRCASSPGEWNTGELFFGEGSRLTVL.

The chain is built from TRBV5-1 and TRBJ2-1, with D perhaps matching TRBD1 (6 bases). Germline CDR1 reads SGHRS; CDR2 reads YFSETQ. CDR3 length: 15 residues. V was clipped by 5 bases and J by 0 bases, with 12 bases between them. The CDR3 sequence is CASSPTGNSYNEQFF. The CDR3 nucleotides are TGCGCCAGCAGTCCGACAGGAAACTCCTACAATGAGCAGTTCTTC.

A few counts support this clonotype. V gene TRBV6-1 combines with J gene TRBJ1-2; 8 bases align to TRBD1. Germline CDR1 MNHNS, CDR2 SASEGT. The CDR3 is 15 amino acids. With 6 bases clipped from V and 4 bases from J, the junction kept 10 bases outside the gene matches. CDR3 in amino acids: CASRGRTGRSYGYTF. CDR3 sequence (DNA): TGTGCCAGCAGAGGACGGACAGGGAGGTCCTATGGCTACACCTTC.

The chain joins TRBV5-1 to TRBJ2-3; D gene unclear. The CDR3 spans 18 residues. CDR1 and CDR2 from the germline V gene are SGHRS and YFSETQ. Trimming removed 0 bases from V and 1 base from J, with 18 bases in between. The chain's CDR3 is CASSLGQIPKRGTDTQYF. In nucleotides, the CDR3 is TGCGCCAGCAGCTTGGGGCAGATTCCAAAACGTGGCACAGATACGCAGTATTTT.

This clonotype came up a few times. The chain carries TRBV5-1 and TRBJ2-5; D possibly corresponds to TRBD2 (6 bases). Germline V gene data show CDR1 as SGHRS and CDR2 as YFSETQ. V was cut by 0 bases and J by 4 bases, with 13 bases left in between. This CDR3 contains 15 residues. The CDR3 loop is CASSLARQGGETQYF. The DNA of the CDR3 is TGCGCCAGCAGCTTGGCCCGTCAGGGAGGAGAGACCCAGTACTTC.

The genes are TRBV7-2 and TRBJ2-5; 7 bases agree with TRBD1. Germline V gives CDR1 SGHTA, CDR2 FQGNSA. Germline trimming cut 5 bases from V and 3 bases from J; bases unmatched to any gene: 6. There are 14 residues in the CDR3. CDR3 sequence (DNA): TGTGCCAGCAGCCATCAGACAGGGAAAGAGACCCAGTACTTC. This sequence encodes CASSHQTGKETQYF. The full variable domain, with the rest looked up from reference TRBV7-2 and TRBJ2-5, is GAGVSQSPSNKVTEKGKDVELRCDPISGHTALYWYRQSLGQGLEFLIYFQGNSAPDKSGLPSDRFSAERTGGSVSTLTIQRTQQEDSAVYLCASSHQTGKETQYFGPGTRLLVL.

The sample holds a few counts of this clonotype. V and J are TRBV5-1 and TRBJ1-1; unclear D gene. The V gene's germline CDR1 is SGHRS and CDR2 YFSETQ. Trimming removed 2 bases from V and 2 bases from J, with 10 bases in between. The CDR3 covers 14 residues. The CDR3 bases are TGCGCCAGCAGCTTTAACCGACACAACACTGAAGCTTTCTTT. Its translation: CASSFNRHNTEAFF.

The DNA for the CDR3 is TGTGCTAGTGGTTGGGGGGGGGGAGCTGACATTCAGTACTTC. Translation: CASGWGGGADIQYF. The chain joins TRBV12-5 to TRBJ2-4; 7 bases fit TRBD2. This CDR3 region has 14 residues. Germline CDR1 and CDR2: LGHNT and FRNRAP. After removal of 4 bases from V and 8 bases from J, the junction contained 8 bases not matched to a gene.

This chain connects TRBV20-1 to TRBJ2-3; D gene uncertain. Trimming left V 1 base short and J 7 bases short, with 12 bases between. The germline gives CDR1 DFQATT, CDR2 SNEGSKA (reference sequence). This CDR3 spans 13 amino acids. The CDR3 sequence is CSARASGWNTQYF. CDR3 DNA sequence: TGCAGTGCTAGAGCTTCCGGGTGGAATACGCAGTATTTT.

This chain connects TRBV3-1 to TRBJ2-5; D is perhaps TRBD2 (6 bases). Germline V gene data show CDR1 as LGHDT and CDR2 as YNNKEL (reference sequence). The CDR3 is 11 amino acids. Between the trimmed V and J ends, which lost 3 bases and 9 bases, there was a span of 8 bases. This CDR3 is CASSHGGAQYF. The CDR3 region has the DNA TGTGCCAGCAGCCACGGAGGGGCCCAGTACTTC.

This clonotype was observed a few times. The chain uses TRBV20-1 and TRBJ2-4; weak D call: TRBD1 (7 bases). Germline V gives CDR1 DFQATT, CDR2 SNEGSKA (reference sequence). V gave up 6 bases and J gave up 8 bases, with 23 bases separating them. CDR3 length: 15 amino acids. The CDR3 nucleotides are TGCAGTGCGGGGCGGGACAGCCAACGTGGGGACATTCAGTACTTC. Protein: CSAGRDSQRGDIQYF.

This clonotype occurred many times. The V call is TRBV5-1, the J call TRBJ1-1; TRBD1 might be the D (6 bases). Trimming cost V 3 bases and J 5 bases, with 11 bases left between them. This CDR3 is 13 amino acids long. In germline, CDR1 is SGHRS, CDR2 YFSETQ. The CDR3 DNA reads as TGCGCCAGCAGCTCCCAGGGGTCGACTGAAGCTTTCTTT. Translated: CASSSQGSTEAFF.

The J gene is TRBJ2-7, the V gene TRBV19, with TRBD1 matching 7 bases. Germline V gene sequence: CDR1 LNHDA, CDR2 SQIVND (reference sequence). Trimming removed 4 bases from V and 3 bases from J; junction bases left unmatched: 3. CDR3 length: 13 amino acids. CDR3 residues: CASSTRQGYEQYF. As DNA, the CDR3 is TGTGCCAGTAGTACGCGACAGGGCTACGAGCAGTACTTC. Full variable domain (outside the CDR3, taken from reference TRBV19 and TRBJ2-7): DGGITQSPKYLFRKEGQNVTLSCEQNLNHDAMYWYRQDPGQGLRLIYYSQIVNDFQKGDIAEGYSVSREKKESFPLTVTSAQKNPTAFYLCASSTRQGYEQYFGPGTRLTVT.

CDR3 protein: CASSLEGGGAKDTQYF. CDR3 sequence (DNA): TGTGCCAGCAGCTTGGAAGGCGGGGGGGCCAAAGATACGCAGTATTTT. V usage is TRBV5-4 and J usage is TRBJ2-3; TRBD2 aligns across 9 bases. Trimming cost V 0 bases and J 5 bases; bases outside gene matches: 7. CDR1 and CDR2 (germline): SGHNT, YYREEE (reference sequence). CDR3 length: 16 residues.

CDR3 bases: TGCGCCAGCAGCCTTTGGTTGGGGGGGTATAATGAGCAGTTCTTC. Protein sequence: CASSLWLGGYNEQFF. The chain couples TRBV5-1 to TRBJ2-1, with 7 bases identical to TRBD2. The CDR3 has 15 amino acids. After removal of 4 bases from V and 7 bases from J, the junction contained 11 bases not matched to a gene. CDR1 is SGHRS, CDR2 YFSETQ, per germline.

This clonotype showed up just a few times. CDR3 sequence reads: CSVVEGPANEKLFF. The DNA for the CDR3 is TGCAGCGTTGTGGAGGGACCGGCTAATGAAAAACTGTTTTTT. The genes are TRBV29-1 and TRBJ1-4; possible D gene TRBD1, 5 bases. Germline loops: CDR1 SQVTM, CDR2 ANQGSEA. The CDR3 is 14 amino acids. V gave up 4 bases and J gave up 3 bases, with 12 bases separating them.